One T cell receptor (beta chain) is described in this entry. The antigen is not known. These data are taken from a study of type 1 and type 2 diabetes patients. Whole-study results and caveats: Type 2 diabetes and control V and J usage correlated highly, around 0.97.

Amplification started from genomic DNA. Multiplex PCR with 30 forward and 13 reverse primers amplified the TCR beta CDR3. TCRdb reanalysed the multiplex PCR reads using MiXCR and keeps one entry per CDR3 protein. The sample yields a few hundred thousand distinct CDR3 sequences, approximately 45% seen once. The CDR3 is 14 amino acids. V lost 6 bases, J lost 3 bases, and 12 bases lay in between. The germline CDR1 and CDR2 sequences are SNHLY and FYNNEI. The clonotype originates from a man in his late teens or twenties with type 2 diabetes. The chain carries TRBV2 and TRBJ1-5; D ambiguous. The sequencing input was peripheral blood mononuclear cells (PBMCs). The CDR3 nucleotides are TGTGCCAGCAGCGAGCAAGGATACAATCAGCCCCAGCATTTT. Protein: CASSEQGYNQPQHF.